A single sample gave rise to the 6 T cell receptor beta chains below, sequenced in a study of cytomegalovirus exposure and HLA in healthy donors. PCR employed 60 Vbeta and 13 Jbeta primers. Measured with immunoSEQ multiplex PCR; TCRdb has only the in-frame clones, and not every one. This table holds about 130,000 clones, 77% found once. The sample was PBMCs. Source of these receptors: a male donor in good health and CMV-seropositive.

The V and J genes are TRBV29-1 and TRBJ2-1, with 10 positions matching TRBD1. J was trimmed by 1 base and V by 5 bases; bases with no gene match: 17. The germline V gene has CDR1 SQVTM and CDR2 ANQGSEA. CDR3 length: 19 amino acids. Written as DNA, the CDR3 is TGCAGCGTTTTGGGGCAGGGACAGGGGCCACGAAGTTCCTACAATGAGCAGTTCTTC. Translating gives CSVLGQGQGPRSSYNEQFF.

The V gene is TRBV25-1, the J gene TRBJ2-5, with 7 bases lining up with TRBD2. There are 17 residues in the CDR3. The germline V gene encodes CDR1 MGHDK and CDR2 SYGVNS. Trimming took 2 bases from V and 6 from J; bases not matched to a gene: 15. The CDR3 nucleotides read TGTGCCAGCAGTGAAGGGGAAGAGGGAGGGTGGTGGAAGACCCAGTACTTC. As protein: CASSEGEEGGWWKTQYF.

This clone has a single count. This chain links TRBV5-1 with TRBJ1-4; D perhaps matches TRBD1 (6 bases). Trimming took 0 bases from V and 8 from J, leaving 11 bases between them. Looked up from germline, CDR1 is SGHRS and CDR2 is YFSETQ. The CDR3 totals 14 residues. CDR3: CASSLGSGVEKLFF. CDR3 DNA: TGCGCCAGCAGCTTGGGGTCAGGGGTCGAAAAACTGTTTTTT.

The chain uses TRBV19 and TRBJ1-2, with a weak D call TRBD1 (5 bases). The CDR3 is 15 residues long. Germline V lookup: CDR1 LNHDA, CDR2 SQIVND (reference sequence). Trimming cost V 6 bases and J 4 bases, with 18 bases left between them. CDR3 protein: CASSEGSGSGYGYTF. The CDR3, as DNA: TGTGCCAGTAGCGAAGGGTCAGGGTCTGGCTATGGCTACACCTTC.

The J gene is TRBJ1-5, the V gene TRBV15; D gene ambiguous. Looked up from germline, CDR1 is LNHNV and CDR2 is YYDKDF (reference sequence). The CDR3 spans 11 residues. V gave up 11 bases and J gave up 4 bases, with 9 bases separating them. CDR3 region: CADAENQPQHF. For the CDR3, the DNA is TGTGCCGACGCGGAAAATCAGCCCCAGCATTTT.

The V gene is TRBV5-4, the J gene TRBJ2-7; TRBD1 aligns across 9 bases. V dropped 5 bases and J dropped 6; count of bases not matched to a gene: 12. CDR1 SGHNT and CDR2 YYREEE come from the germline V gene (reference sequence). This CDR3 is 15 amino acids long. In DNA form, the CDR3 reads TGTGCCAGCAGTGCTCCCCCGGGACAGGGTTTCGAGCAGTACTTC. Amino acid sequence: CASSAPPGQGFEQYF.